The next 20 T cell receptor beta chains were all read from a single sample in a study of identical twins. TCRdb fed the 5' RACE reads into MiXCR, producing one record per CDR3 protein. The sample shows under 250,000 distinct CDR3 sequences, about an eighth of them seen only once. These data are also associated with another study on yellow fever vaccine responses in identical twins.

Sequenced sample: memory (CD45RO+) T cells sorted from blood. The receptors were gathered from a woman aged 18-29 years in good health.

This clonotype has more than one count but fewer than ten. V usage is TRBV18 and J usage is TRBJ2-3; D not resolved. Germline-derived CDR1 and CDR2 are KGHSH and LQKENI. The CDR3 covers 14 residues. The V end lost 3 bases, the J end lost 1 base, and 8 bases lay between the germline ends. CDR3 nucleotides: TGTGCCAGCTCACCCTACGCAGGCACAGATACGCAGTATTTT. Translating gives CASSPYAGTDTQYF.

The chain employs TRBV11-2 and TRBJ2-4; no reliable D call. The CDR3 contains 14 residues. Trimming pared 1 base from V and 3 bases from J, leaving 7 bases between. The germline V gene has CDR1 SGHAT and CDR2 FQNNGV. CDR3 loop: CASSLVAGKNIQYF. CDR3 nucleotides: TGTGCCAGCAGCTTAGTGGCAGGCAAAAACATTCAGTACTTC.

The chain joins TRBV6-2 or TRBV6-3 to TRBJ2-7; D might be TRBD2 (5 bases). Trimming removed 7 bases from V and 5 bases from J, with 15 bases in between. CDR3 length: 13 amino acids. CDR1 and CDR2 (germline): MNHEY, SVGEGT. The CDR3 coding sequence is TGTGCCAGCACCATAAGCCCGGAGGACGAGCAGTACTTC. Protein: CASTISPEDEQYF.

This clonotype was observed a handful of times. The V and J genes are TRBV25-1 and TRBJ2-1; D is undetermined. This CDR3 contains 14 residues. The germline V gene encodes CDR1 MGHDK and CDR2 SYGVNS. The V end was cut by 4 bases, the J end by 1 base, with 8 bases between. The CDR3 region is CASSADDSYNEQFF. Written as DNA, the CDR3 is TGTGCCAGCAGTGCCGATGATTCCTACAATGAGCAGTTCTTC.

The chain uses TRBV12-3 or TRBV12-4 and TRBJ2-1; TRBD2 might be the D (5 bases). V lost 8 bases and J lost 9, with 20 bases in between. The CDR3 has 14 residues. The DNA for the CDR3 is TGTGCCAGCCAAATCGCTAGCCGTTTGGGTGAGCAGTTCTTC. This translates into CASQIASRLGEQFF.

Many counts were recorded for this clonotype. A junction end diverges from the germline sequence, so it may reflect a read error. V usage is TRBV7-7 and J usage is TRBJ2-7; 8 nucleotides line up with TRBD1. This CDR3 is 13 amino acids long. Germline V gene lookup returns CDR1 SSHAT and CDR2 FNYEAQ (reference sequence). The CDR3 coding sequence is TGTGCTAGCAGCACCGACAGGGGTTACGAGCAGTACTTC. It codes for CASSTDRGYEQYF.

The chain has TRBV24-1 and TRBJ2-1; 7 nucleotides match TRBD2. V trimming: 6 bases; J trimming: 2 bases; junction bases outside the gene matches: 12. The length of the CDR3 is 17 residues. The germline CDR1 and CDR2 sequences are KGHDR and SFDVKD. This CDR3 is CATSKKSGGSAYNEQFF. The CDR3 DNA is TGTGCCACCAGTAAAAAATCGGGCGGGAGCGCCTACAATGAGCAGTTCTTC.

This clonotype was seen more than once but under ten times. The chain has TRBV7-6 and TRBJ1-1; D is unresolved. The germline V gene encodes CDR1 SGHVS and CDR2 FNYEAQ. The length of the CDR3 is 13 residues. Trimming pared 0 bases from V and 3 bases from J, leaving 5 bases between. CDR3 sequence reads: CASSLAKYTEAFF. The CDR3, as DNA: TGTGCCAGCAGCTTAGCGAAGTACACTGAAGCTTTCTTT.

The sample holds a few counts of this clonotype. The chain combines TRBV11-2 with TRBJ1-1; no firm D call. The CDR3 length is 15 residues. CDR1 is SGHAT, CDR2 FQNNGV, per germline. V lost 4 bases and J 1 base, leaving 13 bases between the germline ends. CDR3 bases: TGTGCCAGCAGCTATCTCGGGGTCCCGAACACTGAAGCTTTCTTT. Translating it yields CASSYLGVPNTEAFF.

The chain has TRBV28 and TRBJ2-6, with D unresolved. Looked up from germline, CDR1 is MDHEN and CDR2 is SYDVKM. The germline V and J ends were trimmed by 2 bases and 3 bases, with 8 bases remaining between them. This CDR3 contains 15 residues. The CDR3 loop reads CASSLSGDGANVLTF. The CDR3 bases are TGTGCCAGCAGTTTAAGTGGTGATGGGGCCAACGTCCTGACTTTC. Filled out from reference TRBV28 and TRBJ2-6, the complete variable domain reads DVKVTQSSRYLVKRTGEKVFLECVQDMDHENMFWYRQDPGLGLRLIYFSYDVKMKEKGDIPEGYSVSREKKERFSLILESASTNQTSMYLCASSLSGDGANVLTFGAGSRLTVL.

This chain joins TRBV25-1 and TRBJ2-7, with D perhaps TRBD1 (6 bases). From germline, CDR1 is MGHDK and CDR2 SYGVNS. This CDR3 comprises 11 residues. V lost 8 bases to trimming and J lost 3 bases, with 8 bases between them. CDR3 region: CASGQFYEQYF. DNA for the CDR3: TGTGCCAGCGGACAGTTCTACGAGCAGTACTTC.

This clonotype was picked up a small number of times. The final CDR3 position lacks the conserved phenylalanine or tryptophan, pointing to a likely read error. No DNA is shown, since the ends of the CDR3 on it are uncertain; the CDR3 is the one TCRdb lists. The J gene is TRBJ2-3, the V gene TRBV25-1; the table's D gene call, TRBD1, was not cross checked with the DNA. The CDR3 adds up to 9 amino acids, both ends counted. Germline values: CDR1 MGHDK, CDR2 SYGVNS. The CDR3 loop is CASSEPPRL.

This clonotype was detected only a few times. The chain carries TRBV20-1 and TRBJ1-2; TRBD1 aligns across 12 bases. The CDR3 is 14 amino acids. In germline, CDR1 is DFQATT, CDR2 SNEGSKA (reference sequence). V lost 6 bases to trimming and J lost 7 bases; unmatched junction nucleotides: 9. The chain's CDR3 is CSAPPGQGASGYTF. The CDR3 DNA sequence: TGCAGTGCACCGCCGGGACAGGGGGCAAGTGGCTACACCTTC.

This chain connects TRBV3-1 to TRBJ1-4; 7 positions match TRBD1. The CDR3 has 15 amino acids. After removal of 6 bases from V and 4 bases from J, the junction contained 8 bases not matched to a gene. Per the germline V gene, CDR1 is LGHDT and CDR2 is YNNKEL (reference sequence). The CDR3, as DNA: TGTGCCAGCAGGGCGGACAGGAGAATTAATGAAAAACTGTTTTTT. Translated: CASRADRRINEKLFF.

In its sample, this clonotype was seen a few times. The rearrangement links TRBV28 to TRBJ2-1, with 9 bases fitting TRBD1. V lost 5 bases and J lost 0; bases outside the gene matches: 2. The CDR3 contains 15 residues. Germline-derived CDR1 and CDR2 are MDHEN and SYDVKM. The CDR3 DNA reads as TGTGCCAGCAGTGGGACAGGGAGCTCCTACAATGAGCAGTTCTTC. This gives the protein CASSGTGSSYNEQFF.

CDR3 protein: CASSARYNQPQHF. The DNA of the CDR3 is TGCGCCAGCAGCGCCCGCTACAATCAGCCCCAGCATTTT. This rearrangement joins TRBV4-1 to TRBJ1-5; D gene unclear. The CDR3 consists of 13 residues. The germline V gene has CDR1 MGHRA and CDR2 YSYEKL. The ends were cut back, 5 bases at V and 3 bases at J, with 8 bases in the middle.

This rearrangement joins TRBV20-1 to TRBJ2-3; D remains ambiguous. The germline V gene has CDR1 DFQATT and CDR2 SNEGSKA (reference sequence). This CDR3 contains 14 residues. The V end lost 3 bases, the J end lost 0 bases, and 10 bases lay between the germline ends. This CDR3 is CSARKISSTDTQYF. As DNA, the CDR3 is TGCAGTGCTAGGAAAATATCTAGCACAGATACGCAGTATTTT.

This clonotype turned up a few times. The rearrangement joins TRBV4-1 to TRBJ1-1, with a possible D match to TRBD1 (5 bases). CDR1 MGHRA and CDR2 YSYEKL come from the germline V gene. V lost 0 bases, J lost 3 bases, and 14 bases lay in between. This CDR3 comprises 16 residues. The CDR3 nucleotides read TGCGCCAGCAGCCAAGATCCCGCAGGGTGGGACACTGAAGCTTTCTTT. It encodes CASSQDPAGWDTEAFF.

V usage is TRBV11-2 and J usage is TRBJ2-1; TRBD1 or TRBD2 may be the D gene (5 bases each). CDR1 and CDR2 from the germline V gene are SGHAT and FQNNGV. V lost 2 bases to trimming and J lost 5 bases, with 16 bases between them. The CDR3 contains 16 residues. The CDR3 reads CASSLRGLQEHNEQFF. The DNA of the CDR3 is TGTGCCAGCAGCTTACGGGGCTTGCAGGAGCACAATGAGCAGTTCTTC.

The rearrangement joins TRBV20-1 to TRBJ2-1; 15 bases match TRBD2. CDR1 DFQATT and CDR2 SNEGSKA come from the germline V gene (reference sequence). The CDR3 is 16 residues long. CDR3 residues: CARGTSGRSSYNEQFF. CDR3 bases: TGCGCCCGGGGGACTAGCGGGAGGAGTTCCTACAATGAGCAGTTCTTC.